This T cell receptor (beta chain) comes out of a study of molecular identifiers for immune sequencing clone quantification. There are a few counts of this clonotype. Its specificity is unknown. Study results and caveats: In naive cells, clones above 20 RNA copies held under 1% of molecules, whereas in effector cells they held over 98%.

Library preparation followed earlier protocols using designated TCR primers. TCRdb re-called the PCR reads through MiXCR, storing one row per CDR3 protein. The sample holds approximately 590,000 distinct CDR3 sequences, roughly 25% seen once. Material for sequencing was naive CD8+ T cells from blood, with Jurkat cell RNA spiked in. Sample subset: FACS-sorted CD8+CD4-CCR7+CD45RA+ naive T cells. This TCR was sampled from a human donor in good health. Some libraries in this study had Jurkat cell RNA spiked in.

The DNA of the CDR3 is TGTGCCAGCAGTTTGCGTGGTCCCAGGACATCCCAAGAGACCCAGTACTTC. Protein: CASSLRGPRTSQETQYF. V is TRBV28 and J is TRBJ2-5, with D maybe TRBD1 (5 bases). V lost 3 bases and J lost 1, with 18 bases in between. The CDR3 totals 17 residues. Looked up from germline, CDR1 is MDHEN and CDR2 is SYDVKM.